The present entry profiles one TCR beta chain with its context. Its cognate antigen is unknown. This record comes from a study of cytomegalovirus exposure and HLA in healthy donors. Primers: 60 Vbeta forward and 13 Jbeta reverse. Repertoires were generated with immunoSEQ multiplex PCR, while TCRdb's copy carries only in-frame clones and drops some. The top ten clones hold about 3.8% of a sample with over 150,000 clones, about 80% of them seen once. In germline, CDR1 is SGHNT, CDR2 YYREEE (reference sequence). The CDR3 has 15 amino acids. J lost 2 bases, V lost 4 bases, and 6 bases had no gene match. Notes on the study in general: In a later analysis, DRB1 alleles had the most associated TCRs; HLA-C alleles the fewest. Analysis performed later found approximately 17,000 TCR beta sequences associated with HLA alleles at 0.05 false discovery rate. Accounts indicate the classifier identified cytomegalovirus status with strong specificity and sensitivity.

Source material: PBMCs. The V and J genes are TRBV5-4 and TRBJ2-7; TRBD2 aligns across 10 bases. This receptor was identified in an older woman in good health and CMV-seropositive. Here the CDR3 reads CASSAKREGPYEQYF. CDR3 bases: TGTGCCAGCAGCGCCAAGCGGGAGGGCCCCTACGAGCAGTACTTC. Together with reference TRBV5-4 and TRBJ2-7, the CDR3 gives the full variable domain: ETGVTQSPTHLIKTRGQQVTLRCSSQSGHNTVSWYQQALGQGPQFIFQYYREEENGRGNFPPRFSGLQFPNYSSELNVNALELDDSALYLCASSAKREGPYEQYFGPGTRLTVT.